This T cell receptor (beta chain) was identified in a study of control samples from healthy donors and cancer patients. V lost 0 bases and J lost 6, with 10 bases in between. The CDR3 contains 14 residues. Germline lookup yields CDR1 MNHNS and CDR2 SASEGT. Libraries were prepared by immunoSEQ multiplex PCR; TCRdb keeps only in-frame clonotypes and omits some of them. The sample holds some 150,000 clones, about 91% seen once. The specimen sequenced was blood. The source of this sequence is a man aged 30 to 45 in good health. This chain uses TRBV6-1 with TRBJ2-3; perhaps TRBD2 as D (5 bases). This CDR3 reads CASSEATIRDTQYF. DNA of the CDR3: TGTGCCAGCAGTGAAGCGACTATACGGGATACGCAGTATTTT.